This entry describes one TCR beta chain. The antigen it binds to is not known. No much larger clonotype is one base removed from it; base qualities were not supplied. Deletion took 4 bases off V and 0 bases off J, with a span of 13 bases between the germline ends. From the germline V gene, CDR1 is SGHRS and CDR2 is YFSETQ. Measured from the cysteine to the phenylalanine, the CDR3 is 16 residues long. The retained sequence is limited to the CDR3, 48 bases, with the frame set at the first base. Collaborating institutions collected whole blood in K2EDTA tubes following their own protocols. Collaborator samples were shipped for TCRbeta analysis as frozen whole blood, isolated PBMCs, or DNA extracted from either sample type. TCRbeta CDR3 regions were amplified from genomic DNA by means of the immunoSEQ Assay, a bias-controlled multiplex PCR. As for the authors' bioinformatics: The number of nucleated cells in each sample was estimated by amplification of reference gene primers within the assay. Sequence reads were collapsed and filtered to measure the absolute abundance of every unique TCRbeta CDR3 rearrangement. For each sample, productive Simpson clonality was calculated as the square root of Simpson's diversity index over productive rearrangements. Sourced from immuneACCESS, this table was stored by TCRdb with only in-frame sequences that have V and J called. A share of the clones is absent; for the studies checked, an unresolved V gene accounts for under half, and the remainder has no known explanation. V, J and clone size were drawn from that table, and D and trimming were deduced from the DNA. The sample includes some 24,000 clones, with 80% to 90% observed a single time. Jointly, the top ten make up approximately 19% of the sample.

The sample comes from a study of blood T cell repertoires in COVID-19 (dated by TCRdb to the early 2020s). With regard to the full study: Samples from collaborators originated in the United States, Italy and Spain and spanned both the acute and convalescent phases of COVID-19. The prospective study material was composed of cDNA or gDNA derived from T cells, B-cell-depleted T cells, or PBMCs. The dataset comprised deeply sampled blood TCRbeta repertoires from subjects exposed to, actively infected with, or recovered from COVID-19. A freely available public database, intended as a resource for researchers studying the immune response to SARS-CoV-2, is where the repertoires were released. The samples were drawn from the first 160 participants of the ongoing ImmuneRACE study and from roughly 1,300 subjects provided by 6 global collaborators. Nearly every sample came with metadata listing a de-identified subject ID, COVID-19 status, age in years and sex. HLA class I and class II types, where available, came from metadata supplied by the sample provider rather than from assay-based typing.

The investigation overall reported the following: The quantity of clinical and demographic metadata differed by source and by participant and was supplied without curation.

The sequenced sample was peripheral blood. The rearrangement combines TRBV5-1 with TRBJ2-2; a weak D assignment points to TRBD1 (5 bases agree). The receptor's source is a human donor in a cohort sampled during active COVID-19. The CDR3 protein sequence reads: CASSIGAATNTGELFF. The sequenced DNA is TGCGCCAGCAGCATTGGGGCAGCTACGAACACCGGGGAGCTGTTTTTT.